The present T cell receptor beta chain was sequenced within a study of Graves' ophthalmopathy and Graves' hyperthyroidism. Overall study results and limits: It was with around 71% sensitivity and around 72% specificity that the model predicted ophthalmopathy progression.

The germline V and J ends were trimmed by 4 bases and 7 bases, with 16 bases remaining between them. The CDR3 runs to 14 residues. Per germline, CDR1 MNHEY and CDR2 SMNVEV (reference sequence). A note on this clonotype: What it binds is unknown.

Orbital computed tomography and thyroid ultrasound, along with TRAb, serum thyroxine and clinical symptoms, underpinned diagnosis. The TCR beta CDR3 regions underwent amplification from RNA transcripts. RT-PCR in the first round used HTBI primers; a second-round multiplex PCR followed. Each CDR3 protein is one row after TCRdb ran MiXCR on the multiplex PCR reads. The sample records fewer than 600,000 distinct CDR3 sequences, 13% to 15% being singletons. The sequencing sample was made of blood. This TCR was sampled from a woman younger than 45 with Graves' ophthalmopathy. The chain carries TRBV27 and TRBJ1-1; D gene uncertain. The CDR3 nucleotides read TGTGCCAGCAGTTCGTCCGTCGGCAGCCTTGAAGCTTTCTTT. Protein sequence: CASSSSVGSLEAFF.